These 6 T cell receptor beta chains originate from one sample sequenced in a study of T cells after yellow fever vaccination. TCRdb re-called the 5' RACE reads with MiXCR, one entry per CDR3 protein. The data contain roughly 120,000 distinct CDR3 sequences, 8.4% of them singletons. The sample in question was CD8+ T cells sorted from PBMCs, obtained 45 days after the yellow fever booster vaccination. These TCRs come from a man aged 25-45 years who received the YFV17D yellow fever vaccine.

This clonotype was seen at least ten times. CDR3 DNA: TGCAGCGTTGTAGTCTTTGAGCAGTTCTTC. Translating it yields CSVVVFEQFF. The gene calls are TRBV29-1 and TRBJ2-1, with D unclear. Germline values: CDR1 SQVTM, CDR2 ANQGSEA. The CDR3 has 10 amino acids. V was pared by 4 bases and J by 9 bases, with 7 bases between.

In this sample, this clonotype turned up many times. The gene calls are TRBV29-1 and TRBJ2-2; unclear D gene. Trimming shortened V by 3 bases and J by 0 bases, and 11 bases separated the two germline ends. CDR3 length: 15 residues. Per germline, CDR1 SQVTM and CDR2 ANQGSEA. CDR3 DNA sequence: TGCAGCGTTGACCCAGGAGACGCGAACACCGGGGAGCTGTTTTTT. Translated, it gives CSVDPGDANTGELFF.

This rearrangement joins TRBV28 to TRBJ1-1; D may be TRBD1 (6 bases). Trimming took off 8 bases at V and 4 bases at J, with 11 bases between the two ends. Per the germline V gene, CDR1 is MDHEN and CDR2 is SYDVKM. CDR3 length equals 12 residues. The CDR3 loop is CASLGAGTEAFF. The DNA of the CDR3 is TGTGCCAGCCTGGGGGCGGGCACTGAAGCTTTCTTT.

This chain connects TRBV7-7 to TRBJ2-7; 7 bases line up with TRBD2. Germline CDR1 is SSHAT and CDR2 is FNYEAQ (reference sequence). V gave up 5 bases and J gave up 1 base; unmatched junction bases: 8. There are 15 residues in the CDR3. CDR3 DNA sequence: TGTGCCAGCAGCCCCGGTGGTAGCGGGTCCTACGAGCAGTACTTC. This gives the protein CASSPGGSGSYEQYF.

V gene TRBV20-1 combines with J gene TRBJ2-1; D unresolved. Germline assignment: CDR1 DFQATT and CDR2 SNEGSKA (reference sequence). Trimming removed 3 bases at V and 5 bases at J, with 14 bases between. The CDR3 is 14 amino acids. CDR3 loop: CSASVHRLHNEQFF. CDR3 sequence (DNA): TGCAGTGCTAGTGTTCACCGCCTCCACAATGAGCAGTTCTTC.

This chain uses TRBV5-6 with TRBJ2-7, with TRBD1 identical over 9 bases. Per germline, CDR1 SGHDT and CDR2 YYEEEE. The V and J ends lost 4 bases and 6 bases, in that order; junction bases with no gene match: 11. This CDR3 comprises 15 residues. DNA for the CDR3: TGTGCCAGCAGCCCCCAACCGGGACAGGGAGCCGAGCAGTACTTC. It yields the protein CASSPQPGQGAEQYF.